The 26 T cell receptor beta chains below were found in one sample sequenced in a study of blood T cell repertoires in COVID-19. Assay used: immunoSEQ multiplex PCR; TCRdb lists only in-frame clones, some missing. The sample contains approximately 230,000 clones, 88% of which appear only once. The sample comprised peripheral blood. Receptors were obtained from a woman aged 40 to 55 who had recovered from COVID-19.

This chain uses TRBV7-8 with TRBJ2-1; TRBD1 agrees at 8 bases. CDR3 length: 14 amino acids. Trimming cost V 4 bases and J 3 bases; bases outside gene matches: 2. In germline, CDR1 is SGHVS, CDR2 FQNEAQ. The DNA for the CDR3 is TGTGCCAGCAGCTCCGGACAGGGCTACAATGAGCAGTTCTTC. Encoded protein: CASSSGQGYNEQFF.

The table lists this clone with a few counts. The rearrangement links TRBV7-2 to TRBJ1-2, with unresolved D. Germline values: CDR1 SGHTA, CDR2 FQGNSA. This CDR3 is 14 amino acids long. V was cut by 3 bases and J by 4 bases, with 12 bases left in between. In nucleotides, the CDR3 is TGTGCCAGCAGCTTTTTTCGACAAGGCTATGGCTACACCTTC. It codes for CASSFFRQGYGYTF. The full variable domain, completed using reference TRBV7-2 and TRBJ1-2, is GAGVSQSPSNKVTEKGKDVELRCDPISGHTALYWYRQSLGQGLEFLIYFQGNSAPDKSGLPSDRFSAERTGGSVSTLTIQRTQQEDSAVYLCASSFFRQGYGYTFGSGTRLTVV.

This clone was detected only once. The chain couples TRBV6-2 or TRBV6-3 to TRBJ2-6, with D perhaps TRBD2 (6 bases). Trimming removed 2 bases from V and 2 bases from J, with 7 bases in between. The CDR3 covers 15 residues. CDR1 is MNHEY and CDR2 is SVGEGT in the germline V gene. The CDR3 is CASSYGGTGANVLTF. CDR3 nucleotide sequence: TGTGCCAGCAGTTACGGGGGGACTGGGGCCAACGTCCTGACTTTC.

Only one count was recorded for this clone. The rearrangement joins TRBV7-9 to TRBJ2-7, with TRBD1 matching 10 bases. The CDR3 contains 16 residues. Germline lookup yields CDR1 SEHNR and CDR2 FQNEAQ (reference sequence). The V gene end was trimmed by 4 bases and the J gene end by 5 bases; junction bases not matched to a gene: 11. CDR3 coding DNA: TGTGCCAGCAGCTATACCGCCGGGACAGGGGATAACGAGCAGTACTTC. Protein sequence: CASSYTAGTGDNEQYF. The full variable domain, in which reference TRBV7-9 and TRBJ2-7 provide the parts outside the CDR3, is DTGVSQNPRHKITKRGQNVTFRCDPISEHNRLYWYRQTLGQGPEFLTYFQNEAQLEKSRLLSDRFSAERPKGSFSTLEIQRTEQGDSAMYLCASSYTAGTGDNEQYFGPGTRLTVT.

This chain connects TRBV19 to TRBJ1-6, with 9 bases that match TRBD1. The germline CDR1 and CDR2 sequences are LNHDA and SQIVND (reference sequence). V dropped 6 bases and J dropped 10; count of bases not matched to a gene: 7. The CDR3 totals 14 residues. The chain's CDR3 is CASSLTGGNSPLHF. As DNA, the CDR3 is TGTGCCAGTAGCCTGACAGGGGGAAACTCACCCCTCCACTTT.

The rearrangement joins TRBV18 to TRBJ2-3; 9 nucleotides match TRBD2. Germline assignment: CDR1 KGHSH and CDR2 LQKENI. The CDR3 runs 16 residues. The ends lost 5 bases at V and 1 base at J; junction bases unmatched: 7. The CDR3 region is CASSTGLAGRTDTQYF. The CDR3 DNA follows: TGTGCCAGCTCAACGGGGCTAGCGGGGCGCACAGATACGCAGTATTTT.

The V gene is TRBV6-5, the J gene TRBJ2-2; D is ambiguous. The ends were cut back, 6 bases at V and 5 bases at J, with 16 bases in the middle. This CDR3 has 15 residues. The germline V gene encodes CDR1 MNHEY and CDR2 SVGAGI. The CDR3 nucleotides read TGTGCCAGCAGCCTATTGCAGCGAGTAACCGGGGAGCTGTTTTTT. This translates into CASSLLQRVTGELFF.

J is TRBJ2-1 and V is TRBV24-1; TRBD2 agrees at 14 bases. The CDR3 runs to 17 residues. Unmatched junction bases numbered 7, after V lost 1 base and J lost 9 bases. The germline V gene has CDR1 KGHDR and CDR2 SFDVKD. CDR3 nucleotides: TGTGCCACCAGTGATTTTCGACTAGCGGGGGGGCCGCGTGAGCAGTTCTTC. As protein: CATSDFRLAGGPREQFF.

V is TRBV18 and J is TRBJ2-7; a weak D match, TRBD2 (6 bases). The CDR3 is 14 residues long. Germline V lookup: CDR1 KGHSH, CDR2 LQKENI. The V end lost 6 bases, the J end lost 3 bases, and 15 bases lay between the germline ends. Here the CDR3 reads CASSPVDGGYEQYF. As DNA, the CDR3 is TGTGCCAGCTCCCCAGTGGACGGGGGCTACGAGCAGTACTTC.

The table lists this clone with a few counts. The V and J genes are TRBV5-1 and TRBJ1-1, with D maybe TRBD1 (5 bases). The CDR3 spans 14 residues. Germline CDR1 and CDR2: SGHRS and YFSETQ. Trimming took off 0 bases at V and 1 base at J, with 7 bases between the two ends. In nucleotides, the CDR3 is TGCGCCAGCAGCTTGGAGGGGCAGAACACTGAAGCTTTCTTT. Translating gives CASSLEGQNTEAFF.

The chain couples TRBV18 to TRBJ1-6, with a tentative D call TRBD1 (6 bases). Germline values: CDR1 KGHSH, CDR2 LQKENI. V lost 3 bases, J lost 5 bases, and 11 bases lay in between. CDR3 size: 15 residues. The CDR3 DNA sequence: TGTGCCAGCTCACCGCACAGGGAAAATAATTCACCCCTCCACTTT. Protein sequence: CASSPHRENNSPLHF. Using reference TRBV18 and TRBJ1-6 for the parts outside the CDR3, the full variable domain is NAGVMQNPRHLVRRRGQEARLRCSPMKGHSHVYWYRQLPEEGLKFMVYLQKENIIDESGMPKERFSAEFPKEGPSILRIQQVVRGDSAAYFCASSPHRENNSPLHFGNGTRLTVT.

The chain couples TRBV19 to TRBJ2-1, with unresolved D. Germline V CDR1 and CDR2: LNHDA, SQIVND (reference sequence). Trimming pared 9 bases from V and 3 bases from J, leaving 12 bases between. The CDR3 consists of 13 residues. CDR3 sequence: CASPFGDYNEQFF. CDR3 bases: TGTGCCAGCCCTTTCGGAGACTACAATGAGCAGTTCTTC.

The CDR3 nucleotides are TGTGCCACCAGTGATACAGGGTGGTTCACAGATACGCAGTATTTT. Its protein product is CATSDTGWFTDTQYF. The J gene is TRBJ2-3, the V gene TRBV24-1, with D possibly being TRBD1 (6 bases). Trimming left V 3 bases short and J 2 bases short, with 11 bases between. The germline V gene encodes CDR1 KGHDR and CDR2 SFDVKD. The CDR3 runs 15 residues.

The chain uses TRBV6-5 and TRBJ1-2; no reliable D call. The germline CDR1 and CDR2 sequences are MNHEY and SVGAGI. V lost 4 bases and J lost 1, with 10 bases in between. This CDR3 region has 14 residues. The CDR3 coding sequence is TGTGCCAGCAGTTGGGCAGGAAGTAACTATGGCTACACCTTC. Its translation is CASSWAGSNYGYTF.

This sequence joins TRBV6-5 and TRBJ2-5, with 7 bases identical to TRBD1. The CDR3 contains 14 residues. Looked up from germline, CDR1 is MNHEY and CDR2 is SVGAGI. V shed 5 bases and J 3 bases; nucleotides not matched to a gene: 6. Written as DNA, the CDR3 is TGTGCCAGCAGTCAGGAACAGGGGAAAGAGACCCAGTACTTC. Protein: CASSQEQGKETQYF.

V usage is TRBV28 and J usage is TRBJ1-2; D is uncertain. The germline CDR1 and CDR2 sequences are MDHEN and SYDVKM. V was pared by 3 bases and J by 5 bases, with 7 bases between. The CDR3 sequence is 12 residues long. The CDR3 protein is CASSFSGYGYTF. The CDR3, as DNA: TGTGCCAGCAGTTTCTCGGGGTATGGCTACACCTTC.

The chain is built from TRBV6-5 and TRBJ2-7; tentatively, D is TRBD2 (6 bases). V dropped 0 bases and J dropped 1 base, with 13 bases sitting between them. CDR3 length: 16 amino acids. Looked up from germline, CDR1 is MNHEY and CDR2 is SVGAGI. In nucleotides, the CDR3 is TGTGCCAGCAGTTACTCCCCCGACGGGAGTTCCTACGAGCAGTACTTC. Translated: CASSYSPDGSSYEQYF.

J is TRBJ2-3 and V is TRBV5-5; 10 nucleotides match TRBD2. From germline, CDR1 is SGHKS and CDR2 YYEKEE (reference sequence). This CDR3 region has 18 residues. J gave up 0 bases and V 0 bases, and 7 bases lay outside the gene matches. The CDR3: CASSLAGLAVPSTDTQYF. The CDR3 bases are TGTGCCAGCAGCTTGGCCGGACTAGCGGTTCCTAGCACAGATACGCAGTATTTT.

This rearrangement joins TRBV28 to TRBJ2-7; weak D call: TRBD1 (5 bases). This CDR3 region has 14 residues. CDR1 MDHEN and CDR2 SYDVKM come from the germline V gene. The V end lost 4 bases, the J end lost 2 bases, and 12 bases lay between the germline ends. CDR3 nucleotides: TGTGCCAGCAGTTCCCAGGGAACCACCTACGAGCAGTACTTC. Its translation is CASSSQGTTYEQYF.

This chain connects TRBV6-1 to TRBJ2-2; the match to TRBD2 covers 11 bases. CDR3 length: 16 residues. Germline CDR1 is MNHNS and CDR2 is SASEGT. V shed 3 bases and J 6 bases; nucleotides not matched to a gene: 6. The CDR3 coding sequence is TGTGCCAGCAGTGACCAACTAGCGGGAGTGGCCGGGGAGCTGTTTTTT. Translating it yields CASSDQLAGVAGELFF.

The chain couples TRBV9 to TRBJ2-3; D is uncertain. The CDR3 consists of 11 residues. Trimming removed 7 bases at V and 5 bases at J, with 8 bases between. Germline lookup yields CDR1 SGDLS and CDR2 YYNGEE. This CDR3 is CASRSGDTQYF. The CDR3 coding sequence is TGTGCCAGCCGATCAGGAGATACGCAGTATTTT.

The gene calls are TRBV7-2 and TRBJ2-2; D is possibly TRBD2 (6 bases). The CDR3 is made up of 16 amino acids. In germline, CDR1 is SGHTA, CDR2 FQGNSA. V lost 6 bases and J 0 bases, leaving 14 bases between the germline ends. Here the CDR3 reads CASRAWSGANTGELFF. The CDR3 nucleotides are TGTGCCAGCAGGGCCTGGTCGGGGGCGAACACCGGGGAGCTGTTTTTT.

This clone was found once. This chain's CDR3 is CASSVEGGQYNEQFF. The DNA of the CDR3 is TGTGCCAGCAGCGTAGAGGGGGGGCAATACAATGAGCAGTTCTTC. The V and J genes are TRBV9 and TRBJ2-1; D might be TRBD2 (7 bases). Germline V gene lookup returns CDR1 SGDLS and CDR2 YYNGEE. Trimming removed 0 bases from V and 4 bases from J, with 11 bases in between. The CDR3 sequence is 15 residues long.

The chain joins TRBV19 to TRBJ1-5, with 7 bases aligning to TRBD1. The CDR3 covers 15 residues. Germline-derived CDR1 and CDR2 are LNHDA and SQIVND (reference sequence). Trimming at V came to 5 bases and at J to 2 bases, leaving 6 bases not matched to a gene. CDR3 region: CASSFRQGGNQPQHF. CDR3 in DNA: TGTGCCAGTAGTTTCCGTCAGGGGGGCAATCAGCCCCAGCATTTT.

The chain combines TRBV10-3 with TRBJ2-7; 8 positions agree with TRBD1. The length of the CDR3 is 16 residues. J gave up 2 bases and V 3 bases, and 9 bases lay outside the gene matches. Germline V gives CDR1 ENHRY, CDR2 SYGVKD. The CDR3 loop reads CAISDTDRGRAYEQYF. DNA of the CDR3: TGTGCCATCAGTGACACAGACAGGGGTCGGGCCTACGAGCAGTACTTC.

The rearrangement links TRBV2 to TRBJ1-6; D is unclear. Trimming took off 10 bases at V and 9 bases at J, with 22 bases between the two ends. This CDR3 contains 15 residues. CDR1 SNHLY and CDR2 FYNNEI come from the germline V gene. The CDR3 spells CATRGRTGSLSPLHF. The DNA of the CDR3 is TGTGCCACCCGGGGTCGGACCGGGAGTCTTTCACCCCTCCACTTT.